The 10 T cell receptor beta chains presented below share a single source sample, sequenced in a study of T cell responses to AZD1222 COVID-19 vaccine. Profiling relied on immunoSEQ multiplex PCR, and the TCRdb table lists in-frame clones only, not all of them. Found here are around 150,000 clones, 94% of them singletons; the top ten hold about 0.6%. Specimen: peripheral blood, collected on day 0 of AZD1222 vaccination. These receptors all come from an adult in good health.

The V call is TRBV28, the J call TRBJ1-2; D is unresolved. The CDR3 is 13 amino acids. The germline V and J ends were trimmed by 5 bases and 2 bases, with 9 bases remaining between them. CDR1 and CDR2 (germline): MDHEN, SYDVKM. DNA of the CDR3: TGTGCCAGCAGTCGTACAGAGAACTATGGCTACACCTTC. It yields the protein CASSRTENYGYTF.

This CDR3 is CASSKQGSEQYF. The CDR3 DNA follows: TGTGCCAGCAGCAAACAGGGGAGCGAGCAGTACTTC. This chain connects TRBV7-9 to TRBJ2-7; 7 nucleotides align to TRBD1. Losses at the gene ends were 5 bases for V and 6 bases for J; bases not matched to a gene: 4. The CDR3 totals 12 residues. The germline CDR1 and CDR2 sequences are SEHNR and FQNEAQ (reference sequence).

This clone came up once. The chain is built from TRBV27 and TRBJ2-2; possible D gene TRBD1, 5 bases. CDR3 length: 19 residues. V lost 4 bases and J lost 1, with 22 bases in between. The germline gives CDR1 MNHEY, CDR2 SMNVEV (reference sequence). The CDR3 coding sequence is TGTGCCAGCAGTTCCCCTGACCGATTAGACAGCTTGAACACCGGGGAGCTGTTTTTT. Translation: CASSSPDRLDSLNTGELFF.

The chain employs TRBV20-1 and TRBJ2-6; D may be TRBD2 (5 bases). From germline, CDR1 is DFQATT and CDR2 SNEGSKA (reference sequence). This CDR3 region has 17 residues. Trimming removed 3 bases at V and 0 bases at J, with 15 bases between. CDR3 residues: CSASRAQRHSGANVLTF. The CDR3 bases are TGCAGTGCTAGTAGGGCCCAGCGGCACTCTGGGGCCAACGTCCTGACTTTC.

The rearrangement joins TRBV19 to TRBJ1-1, with D uncertain. Germline V lookup: CDR1 LNHDA, CDR2 SQIVND (reference sequence). The V end lost 10 bases, the J end lost 4 bases, and 16 bases lay between the germline ends. The CDR3 is 13 residues long. CDR3 loop: CATLLGPGTEAFF. The DNA of the CDR3 is TGTGCCACCCTCCTTGGTCCAGGCACTGAAGCTTTCTTT. Full variable domain (missing parts from reference TRBV19 and TRBJ1-1): DGGITQSPKYLFRKEGQNVTLSCEQNLNHDAMYWYRQDPGQGLRLIYYSQIVNDFQKGDIAEGYSVSREKKESFPLTVTSAQKNPTAFYLCATLLGPGTEAFFGQGTRLTVV.

The gene calls are TRBV28 and TRBJ2-7, with a possible D match to TRBD1 (6 bases). This CDR3 spans 14 amino acids. The germline V gene encodes CDR1 MDHEN and CDR2 SYDVKM. V was clipped by 2 bases and J by 3 bases, with 11 bases between them. CDR3 amino acids: CASSLRQASYEQYF. The CDR3 region has the DNA TGTGCCAGCAGTTTACGACAGGCCAGCTACGAGCAGTACTTC.

V gene TRBV7-2 combines with J gene TRBJ1-1; tentatively, D is TRBD1 (5 bases). V lost 1 base, J lost 11 bases, and 14 bases lay in between. Germline V CDR1 and CDR2: SGHTA, FQGNSA. The CDR3 totals 13 residues. CDR3 protein: CASSLDHRWGAFF. The CDR3 nucleotides read TGTGCCAGCAGCTTAGATCACCGTTGGGGGGCTTTCTTT.

The J gene is TRBJ1-4, the V gene TRBV4-1; 11 bases fit TRBD1. Per germline, CDR1 MGHRA and CDR2 YSYEKL. J lost 7 bases, V lost 5 bases, and 6 bases had no gene match. The CDR3 spans 15 residues. The CDR3, as DNA: TGCGCCAGCAGCTGGTTGGGGACAGGGGGTGAAAAACTGTTTTTT. Encoded protein: CASSWLGTGGEKLFF.

This clone appeared once. This chain joins TRBV15 and TRBJ1-2, with D possibly TRBD1 on 6 matching bases. V shed 5 bases and J shed 4 bases, with 11 bases lying between them. CDR3 size: 13 residues. The germline CDR1 and CDR2 sequences are LNHNV and YYDKDF (reference sequence). Here the CDR3 reads CATSGGGSYGYTF. The CDR3 DNA sequence: TGTGCCACCAGCGGAGGGGGAAGCTATGGCTACACCTTC. Filled out from reference TRBV15 and TRBJ1-2, the complete variable domain reads DAMVIQNPRYQVTQFGKPVTLSCSQTLNHNVMYWYQQKSSQAPKLLFHYYDKDFNNEADTPDNFQSRRPNTSFCFLDIRSPGLGDTAMYLCATSGGGSYGYTFGSGTRLTVV.

CDR3 in amino acids: CASSLTQVNQPQHF. The CDR3, as DNA: TGTGCCAGCAGCTTAACCCAGGTGAATCAGCCCCAGCATTTT. V is TRBV11-2 and J is TRBJ1-5; D is uncertain. The V end lost 2 bases, the J end lost 4 bases, and 9 bases lay between the germline ends. The length of the CDR3 is 14 residues. Germline assignment: CDR1 SGHAT and CDR2 FQNNGV.